Below, one T cell receptor (beta chain) is given with its context. Enrolment of Seattle patients took place during active infection, and they were followed longitudinally. The germline V gene has CDR1 SGHVS and CDR2 FNYEAQ. Losses at the gene ends were 2 bases for V and 7 bases for J; bases not matched to a gene: 16. This CDR3 has 19 amino acids. These data are taken from a study of blood T cell repertoires in COVID-19. Original handling: The assay estimated nucleated cells by amplifying reference gene primers. This table comes from immunoSEQ multiplex PCR, and its TCRdb copy is limited to in-frame clones, with some not included. V, J and clone size are those of that table, while D and trimming were read from the DNA. The data hold about 250,000 clones, with 90% observed a single time.

This TCR came from a woman aged 55-70 years with COVID-19, enrolled during active disease. The sample consisted of peripheral blood. The gene calls are TRBV7-6 and TRBJ2-1; the match to TRBD2 covers 11 bases. CDR3 protein: CASSLRAQRGGLADNEQFF. For the CDR3, the DNA is TGTGCCAGCAGCTTAAGGGCGCAGAGAGGGGGACTAGCGGATAATGAGCAGTTCTTC.